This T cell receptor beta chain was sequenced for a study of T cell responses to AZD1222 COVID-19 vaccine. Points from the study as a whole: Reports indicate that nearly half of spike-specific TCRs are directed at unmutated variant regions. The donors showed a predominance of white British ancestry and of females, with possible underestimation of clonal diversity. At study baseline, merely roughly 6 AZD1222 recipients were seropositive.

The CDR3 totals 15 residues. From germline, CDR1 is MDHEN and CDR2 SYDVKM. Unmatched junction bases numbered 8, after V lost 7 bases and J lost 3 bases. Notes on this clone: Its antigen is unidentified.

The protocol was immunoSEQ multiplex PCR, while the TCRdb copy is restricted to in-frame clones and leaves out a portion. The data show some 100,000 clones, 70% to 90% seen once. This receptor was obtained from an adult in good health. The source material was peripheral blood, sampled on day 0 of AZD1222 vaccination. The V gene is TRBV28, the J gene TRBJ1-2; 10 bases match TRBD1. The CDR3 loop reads CASMPPGQGDYGYTF. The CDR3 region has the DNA TGTGCCAGCATGCCCCCTGGACAGGGGGACTATGGCTACACCTTC.